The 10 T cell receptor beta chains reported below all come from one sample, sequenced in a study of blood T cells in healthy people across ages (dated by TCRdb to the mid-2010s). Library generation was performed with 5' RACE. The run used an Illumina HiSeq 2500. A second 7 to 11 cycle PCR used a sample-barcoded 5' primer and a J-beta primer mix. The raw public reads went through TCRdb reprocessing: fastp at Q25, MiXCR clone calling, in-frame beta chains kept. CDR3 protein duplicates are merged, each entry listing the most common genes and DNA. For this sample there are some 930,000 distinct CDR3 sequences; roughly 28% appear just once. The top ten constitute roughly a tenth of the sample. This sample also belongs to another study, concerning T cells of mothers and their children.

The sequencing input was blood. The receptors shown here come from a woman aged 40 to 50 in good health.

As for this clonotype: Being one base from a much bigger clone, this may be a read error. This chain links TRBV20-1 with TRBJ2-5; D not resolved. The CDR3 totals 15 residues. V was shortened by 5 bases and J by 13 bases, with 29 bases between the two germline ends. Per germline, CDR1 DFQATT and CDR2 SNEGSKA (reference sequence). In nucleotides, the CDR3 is TGCAGTGCTGACCACTCAGGTTGGGGTAGCAACGAGCGGTACTTC. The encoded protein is CSADHSGWGSNERYF.

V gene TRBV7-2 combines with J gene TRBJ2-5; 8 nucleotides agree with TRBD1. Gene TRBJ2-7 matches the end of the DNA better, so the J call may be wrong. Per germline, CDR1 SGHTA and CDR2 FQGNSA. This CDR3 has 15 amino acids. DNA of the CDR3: TGTGCCAGCAGCCGTTCGACAGGGGACGGGTACGAGCAGTACTTC. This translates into CASSRSTGDGYEQYF.

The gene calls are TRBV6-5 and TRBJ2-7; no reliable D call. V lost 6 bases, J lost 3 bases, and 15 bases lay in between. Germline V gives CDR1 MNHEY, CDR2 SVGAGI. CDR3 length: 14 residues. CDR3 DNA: TGTGCCAGCAGCCCCTACGGCCTTGACTACGAGCAGTACTTC. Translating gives CASSPYGLDYEQYF.

In DNA, the CDR3 is TGTGCCAGCACCATAGCGGGAGGGGATTCTGAGCAGTTCTTC. Encoded protein: CASTIAGGDSEQFF. This sequence joins TRBV7-9 and TRBJ2-1; 11 nucleotides line up with TRBD2. The germline V gene has CDR1 SEHNR and CDR2 FQNEAQ (reference sequence). The CDR3 is 14 amino acids. Losses at the gene ends were 7 bases for V and 9 bases for J; bases not matched to a gene: 8.

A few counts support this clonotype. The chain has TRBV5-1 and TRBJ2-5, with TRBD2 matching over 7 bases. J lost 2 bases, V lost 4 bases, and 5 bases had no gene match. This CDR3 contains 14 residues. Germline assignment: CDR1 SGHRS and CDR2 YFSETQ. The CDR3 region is CASSNGLDQETQYF. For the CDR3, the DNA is TGCGCCAGCAGCAACGGACTAGATCAAGAGACCCAGTACTTC.

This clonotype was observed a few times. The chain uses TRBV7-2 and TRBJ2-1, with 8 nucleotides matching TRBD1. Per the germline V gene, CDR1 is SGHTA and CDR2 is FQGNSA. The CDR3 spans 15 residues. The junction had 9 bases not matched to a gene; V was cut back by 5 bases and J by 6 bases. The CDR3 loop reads CASSLQGVMGNEQFF. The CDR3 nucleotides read TGTGCCAGCAGCCTACAGGGGGTGATGGGCAATGAGCAGTTCTTC.

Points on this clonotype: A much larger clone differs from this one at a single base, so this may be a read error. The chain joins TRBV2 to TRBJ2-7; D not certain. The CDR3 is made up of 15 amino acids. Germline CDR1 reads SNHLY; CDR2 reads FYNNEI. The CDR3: CASSERLQSLYEQDF. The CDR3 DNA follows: TGTGCCAGCAGTGAAAGGTTACAGAGCCTCTACGAGCAGGACTTC.

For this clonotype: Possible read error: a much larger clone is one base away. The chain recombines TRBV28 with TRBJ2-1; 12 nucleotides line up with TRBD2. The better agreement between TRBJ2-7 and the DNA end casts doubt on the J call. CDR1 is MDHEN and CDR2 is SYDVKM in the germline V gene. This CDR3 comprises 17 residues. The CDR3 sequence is CASSLTSGGHSYNEQYF. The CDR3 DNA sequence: TGTGCCAGCAGTTTGACTAGCGGGGGCCACTCCTACAATGAGCAGTACTTC.

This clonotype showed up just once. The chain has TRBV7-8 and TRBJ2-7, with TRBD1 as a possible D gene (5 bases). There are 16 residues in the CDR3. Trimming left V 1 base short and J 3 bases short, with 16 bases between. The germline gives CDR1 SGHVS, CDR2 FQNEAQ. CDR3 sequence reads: CASSLDGAIQYYEQYF. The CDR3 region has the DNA TGTGCCAGCAGCTTAGATGGGGCTATTCAGTACTACGAGCAGTACTTC.

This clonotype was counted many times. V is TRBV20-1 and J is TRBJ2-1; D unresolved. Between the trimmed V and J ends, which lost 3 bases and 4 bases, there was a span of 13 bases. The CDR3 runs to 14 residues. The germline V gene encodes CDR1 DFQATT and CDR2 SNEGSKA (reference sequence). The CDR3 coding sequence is TGCAGTGCTAGTGGTCAGGCGCTATACAATGAGCAGTTCTTC. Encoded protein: CSASGQALYNEQFF.